This is a list of T cell receptor beta chains from one sample in a study of spatial heterogeneity in lung cancer. Each CDR3 protein gets one entry after TCRdb re-called the 5' RACE reads with MiXCR. The sample consists of about 38,000 distinct CDR3 sequences, 6.5% to 9% of them appearing once. The source material was PBMCs, sampled at surgery. The origin of the receptors is a male donor with early-stage non-small cell lung cancer. The CDR3 runs from the conserved cysteine through the conserved F or W. A D gene is named only where the DNA matches it firmly. The size entry is marked missing in some rows and otherwise reads once, few, many or a size class.

TRBV28	TRBJ1-3	NA	NA	15	CTSSLLVGSGNTIYF	TGTACCAGCAGTTTATTAGTGGGATCTGGAAACACCATATATTTT
TRBV28	TRBJ1-2	NA	many	14	CASRPFTGVYGYTF	TGTGCCAGCAGGCCTTTTACAGGCGTCTATGGCTACACCTTC
TRBV3-1	TRBJ1-2	NA	few	14	CASSRRQDYYGYTF	TGTGCCAGCAGCCGTCGACAGGACTACTATGGCTACACCTTC
TRBV27	TRBJ2-1	NA	many	11	CASQGSNEQFF	TGTGCCTCCCAGGGATCCAATGAGCAGTTCTTC
TRBV24-1	TRBJ2-1	NA	many	17	CATSDFDSGGSYNEQFF	TGTGCCACCAGTGATTTCGATAGCGGAGGCTCCTACAATGAGCAGTTCTTC
TRBV20-1	TRBJ2-1	NA	few	16	CSARRRVSGFSNEQFF	TGCAGTGCTAGAAGAAGGGTCAGCGGATTTTCCAATGAGCAGTTCTTC
TRBV12-3/TRBV12-4	TRBJ2-6	TRBD1	many	18	CASTLSGTGSSGANVLTF	TGTGCCAGCACCCTATCCGGGACAGGATCCTCTGGGGCCAACGTCCTGACTTTC
TRBV20-1	TRBJ2-3	TRBD2	many	14	CSARGLAGGYTQYF	TGCAGTGCTAGAGGACTAGCGGGAGGATATACGCAGTATTTT
TRBV7-3	TRBJ2-6	TRBD1	many	16	CASSFTGGSGANVLTF	TGTGCCAGCAGCTTCACAGGGGGCTCTGGGGCCAACGTCCTGACTTTC
TRBV7-9	TRBJ1-6	TRBD1	few	13	CASSWDRDSPLHF	TGTGCCAGCAGCTGGGACAGGGATTCACCCCTCCACTTT
TRBV5-6	TRBJ2-3	NA	many	13	CASSRGQADTQYF	TGTGCCAGCAGCCGCGGCCAGGCCGATACGCAGTATTTT
TRBV24-1	TRBJ2-5	NA	many	15	CATSDSGHTQETQYF	TGTGCCACCAGTGATTCCGGACATACCCAAGAGACCCAGTACTTC
TRBV7-8	TRBJ2-1	NA	NA	15	CASSRDVASFNEQFF	TGTGCCAGCAGCCGAGATGTTGCTAGCTTCAATGAGCAGTTCTTC
TRBV20-1	TRBJ1-2	NA	NA	13	CSATEADPYGYTF	TGCAGTGCCACAGAGGCGGATCCCTATGGCTACACCTTC
TRBV7-2	TRBJ1-1	NA	NA	14	CASSLVVMNTEAFF	TGTGCCAGCAGCTTAGTGGTCATGAACACTGAAGCTTTCTTT
TRBV10-3	TRBJ2-3	TRBD2	many	15	CAISETSGSTDTQYF	TGTGCCATCAGTGAAACTAGCGGGAGCACAGATACGCAGTATTTT
TRBV19	TRBJ1-2	NA	many	14	CASDPGGANYGYTF	TGTGCCAGTGACCCTGGGGGGGCGAACTATGGCTACACCTTC
TRBV6-5	TRBJ2-1	TRBD2	many	16	CASSFRTSGSYNEQFF	TGTGCCAGCAGTTTCCGGACTAGCGGATCCTACAATGAGCAGTTCTTC
TRBV29-1	TRBJ2-5	NA	many	14	CSVKHRWDQETQYF	TGCAGCGTTAAACATCGCTGGGACCAAGAGACCCAGTACTTC
TRBV2	TRBJ2-1	NA	few	15	CASSQDRLTYNEQFF	TGTGCCAGCAGTCAGGACAGACTAACCTACAATGAGCAGTTCTTC
TRBV7-8	TRBJ2-7	NA	many	15	CASSLARTETYEQYF	TGTGCCAGCAGCTTAGCACGGACGGAAACCTACGAGCAGTACTTC
TRBV20-1	TRBJ1-1	NA	few	15	CSATPMTVMNTEAFF	TGCAGTGCTACCCCTATGACGGTAATGAACACTGAAGCTTTCTTT
TRBV12-3/TRBV12-4	TRBJ2-4	TRBD1	many	16	CASTIGQGRNQNIQYF	TGTGCCAGCACCATAGGACAGGGGAGGAACCAAAACATTCAGTACTTC
TRBV7-8	TRBJ2-5	NA	many	14	CASSLLGVRQTQYF	TGTGCCAGCAGCTTACTCGGGGTTAGGCAGACCCAGTACTTC
TRBV2	TRBJ1-2	NA	many	13	CASSEARGYGYTF	TGTGCCAGCAGTGAAGCGAGGGGCTATGGCTACACCTTC